This TCR beta chain is drawn from a study of post-analysis software for immune sequencing data. Study overall: Recorded disease courses covered relapsing-remitting, secondary progressive and progressive-relapsing multiple sclerosis. Some patients had no subtype annotation. Study conclusions and caveats: TRBV5-6, TRBV5-1 and TRBV20-1 were among several TRBV segments more frequent in patients than controls. Strong co-clustering by F measure was evident for samples that had been prepared in the same batch. Controls' normalized Chao1 diversity significantly exceeded that of multiple sclerosis patients.

This CDR3 contains 17 residues. Germline CDR1 is SGHTA and CDR2 is FQGNSA. Concerning this clonotype: Its specificity is unknown. An end of the junction does not agree with germline; a read error may underlie this.

Carried by the TCR beta cDNA libraries were unique molecular identifiers. The T cell input of roughly 0.9 to 11 million gave about half a million cDNA molecules. TCRdb independently ran MiXCR on the PCR reads; one entry per CDR3 protein. The sample consists of about 770,000 distinct CDR3 sequences, 35% to 55% of them appearing once. The chain links TRBV7-2 to TRBJ2-7; 9 bases fit TRBD1. The sequence derives from a girl aged 10-17 years with multiple sclerosis. Sequences were obtained from blood. DNA for the CDR3: TGTGCCTGCAGCTTAGTACTACAGGGACAGGGCTCCTACGAGCAGTACTTC. It is translated as CACSLVLQGQGSYEQYF.